One and the same sample provided the 20 T cell receptor beta chains below, sequenced in a study of blood T cell repertoires in COVID-19. Libraries were prepared by immunoSEQ multiplex PCR; TCRdb keeps only in-frame clonotypes and omits some of them. The data show 200,000 to 250,000 clones, with around 84% seen just once and approximately 7.2% held by the top ten. Sequenced: peripheral blood. Every receptor here comes from a woman aged 70-85 years with active or convalescent COVID-19.

In this sample, this clone turned up once. This sample includes further DNA sequences coding for the same CDR3. V gene TRBV5-1 combines with J gene TRBJ1-1; a possible D gene is TRBD1 (5 bases). Germline V gives CDR1 SGHRS, CDR2 YFSETQ. Trimming removed 2 bases from V and 0 bases from J, with 8 bases in between. This CDR3 is built from 14 residues. The CDR3 region has the DNA TGCGCCAGCAGCTTCACAGGCATGAACACTGAAGCTTTCTTT. Translated: CASSFTGMNTEAFF.

The chain recombines TRBV27 with TRBJ1-2, with D possibly matching TRBD1 (6 bases). The CDR3 consists of 12 residues. CDR1 and CDR2 from the germline V gene are MNHEY and SMNVEV (reference sequence). The ends were cut back, 8 bases at V and 8 bases at J, with 15 bases in the middle. CDR3 protein: CASLAAGAGYTF. In nucleotides, the CDR3 is TGTGCCAGCCTCGCGGCAGGGGCGGGCTACACCTTC.

Written as DNA, the CDR3 is TGCGCCAGCAGCTTTCTCGCGAACACCGGGGAGCTGTTTTTT. This gives the protein CASSFLANTGELFF. The J gene is TRBJ2-2, the V gene TRBV5-1; D is unresolved. Trimming removed 2 bases from V and 0 bases from J, with 5 bases in between. CDR3 size: 14 residues. Germline CDR1 reads SGHRS; CDR2 reads YFSETQ.

With respect to this clone: One end of the junction is discordant with germline, which a read error may explain. The CDR3 bases are TGTGCCAGCACCTTAGAGGAGTTCTATGGCTACACCTTC. Its translation is CASTLEEFYGYTF. J is TRBJ1-2 and V is TRBV7-2, with D unclear. This CDR3 region has 13 residues. Germline V gene lookup returns CDR1 SGHTA and CDR2 FQGNSA.

This chain links TRBV24-1 with TRBJ2-3; D possibly corresponds to TRBD1 (6 bases). V lost 1 base to trimming and J lost 0 bases, with 13 bases between them. The CDR3 loop spans 17 amino acids. The germline gives CDR1 KGHDR, CDR2 SFDVKD. CDR3 region: CATSDFGGRSSTDTQYF. For the CDR3, the DNA is TGTGCCACCAGTGATTTTGGGGGCCGCTCTAGCACAGATACGCAGTATTTT.

This rearrangement joins TRBV25-1 to TRBJ1-3; D uncertain. Germline lookup yields CDR1 MGHDK and CDR2 SYGVNS. Trimming removed 2 bases from V and 2 bases from J, with 7 bases in between. The CDR3 has 14 amino acids. The CDR3 nucleotides read TGTGCCAGCAGTGAAGGCAGTCCTGGAAACACCATATATTTT. Residues: CASSEGSPGNTIYF.

The rearrangement joins TRBV29-1 to TRBJ2-1; 9 bases fit TRBD2. V gave up 0 bases and J gave up 15 bases; unmatched junction bases: 12. The CDR3 spans 14 residues. From germline, CDR1 is SQVTM and CDR2 ANQGSEA. This chain's CDR3 is CSVEEIGRGGYRFF. As DNA, the CDR3 is TGCAGCGTTGAAGAGATTGGGCGGGGGGGATATCGGTTCTTC.

This sequence joins TRBV4-3 and TRBJ2-1; the match to TRBD2 covers 7 bases. Trimming at V came to 5 bases and at J to 1 base, leaving 5 bases not matched to a gene. CDR1 and CDR2 (germline): LGHNA, YSLEER. The CDR3 is made up of 15 amino acids. CDR3 sequence reads: CASSVGRGSYNEQFF. The CDR3 DNA follows: TGCGCCAGCAGCGTTGGGAGGGGATCCTACAATGAGCAGTTCTTC.

The V and J genes are TRBV21-1 and TRBJ1-1; TRBD1, the D gene given by the table, was not confirmed from the DNA. TRBV21-1 is assigned pseudogene status. The CDR3 extends over 17 amino acids. The CDR3 protein is CASSNRGDRGPHTEAFF. CDR3 nucleotides: TGTGCCAGCAGCAACCGAGGGGACAGGGGGCCTCACACTGAAGCTTTCTTT.

The V call is TRBV6-6, the J call TRBJ1-1; maybe TRBD1 (6 bases). There are 15 residues in the CDR3. Germline loops: CDR1 MNHNY, CDR2 SVGAGI (reference sequence). V was clipped by 5 bases and J by 5 bases, with 18 bases between them. The CDR3 spells CASSPSRGGRTEAFF. DNA for the CDR3: TGTGCCAGCAGTCCCTCCCGGGGGGGGCGAACTGAAGCTTTCTTT.

This CDR3 reads CASSTPRFFANYGYTF. The CDR3 DNA reads as TGTGCCAGTAGTACCCCCCGTTTTTTCGCTAACTATGGCTACACCTTC. The chain has TRBV19 and TRBJ1-2; D remains ambiguous. Germline-derived CDR1 and CDR2 are LNHDA and SQIVND (reference sequence). The CDR3 runs to 16 residues. V lost 4 bases and J 0 bases, leaving 15 bases between the germline ends.

This chain connects TRBV5-1 to TRBJ2-5; D unresolved. Trimming removed 4 bases at V and 4 bases at J, with 23 bases between. The CDR3 loop spans 17 amino acids. Germline CDR1 is SGHRS and CDR2 is YFSETQ. CDR3 loop: CASSLPRRDGPGETQYF. Written as DNA, the CDR3 is TGCGCCAGCAGCCTCCCCCGCCGCGACGGTCCGGGAGAGACCCAGTACTTC.

CDR3 bases: TGTGCCACCAGCAGAGAGGGGACAGCCCCTAACTATGGCTACACCTTC. Amino acids: CATSREGTAPNYGYTF. The rearrangement joins TRBV15 to TRBJ1-2; 7 positions agree with TRBD1. Germline V gene lookup returns CDR1 LNHNV and CDR2 YYDKDF (reference sequence). CDR3 length equals 16 residues. V trimming: 0 bases; J trimming: 0 bases; junction bases outside the gene matches: 4.

The J gene is TRBJ2-3, the V gene TRBV7-3; TRBD1 is a possible D gene (5 bases). This CDR3 region has 14 residues. Deletions cut 2 bases from V and 1 base from J, with 7 bases between. Germline loops: CDR1 SGHTA, CDR2 FQGTGA. Here the CDR3 DNA reads TGTGCCAGCAGCTTAGAAGGGGGCACAGATACGCAGTATTTT. Translating gives CASSLEGGTDTQYF.

This chain links TRBV6-6 with TRBJ1-5; 10 nucleotides agree with TRBD1. The germline gives CDR1 MNHNY, CDR2 SVGAGI (reference sequence). This CDR3 is built from 15 residues. With V trimmed by 0 bases and J by 8 bases, 4 bases remained unmatched. The CDR3 DNA reads TGTGCCAGCAGTTACTCGACAGGGGGCGTAGAGCCCCAGCATTTT. It translates to CASSYSTGGVEPQHF.

This clone was seen ten or more times. The chain carries TRBV6-5 and TRBJ1-5, with D possibly matching TRBD1 (5 bases). There are 14 residues in the CDR3. V lost 5 bases to trimming and J lost 11 bases, with 19 bases between them. Per germline, CDR1 MNHEY and CDR2 SVGAGI. CDR3 region: CASSPVDGYRTQHF. CDR3 coding DNA: TGTGCCAGCAGTCCCGTGGATGGTTACAGGACCCAGCATTTT.

Only one count was recorded for this clone. The chain employs TRBV12-3 or TRBV12-4 and TRBJ1-4; 7 nucleotides match TRBD1. J lost 10 bases, V lost 4 bases, and 0 bases had no gene match. The CDR3 is 11 residues long. The CDR3 loop reads CASSYRGKLFF. CDR3 nucleotides: TGTGCCAGCAGTTACAGGGGAAAACTGTTTTTT.

The chain has TRBV7-9 and TRBJ2-3; 9 bases match TRBD2. Per germline, CDR1 SEHNR and CDR2 FQNEAQ (reference sequence). V lost 5 bases and J lost 0; bases outside the gene matches: 9. This CDR3 spans 17 amino acids. The CDR3 coding sequence is TGTGCCAGCAGCCTTACCGTAGCGGGGGCGAGCACAGATACGCAGTATTTT. This encodes CASSLTVAGASTDTQYF.

The DNA of the CDR3 is TGTGCCAGCAGCCAAGAACGAGGCCTAGCGGGGGAAGAGACCCAGTACTTC. Its protein product is CASSQERGLAGEETQYF. V gene TRBV4-2 combines with J gene TRBJ2-5; 10 bases match TRBD2. CDR3 length: 17 residues. The J segment lost 3 bases and the V segment lost 0 bases, leaving 7 bases of the junction unmatched. CDR1 and CDR2 from the germline V gene are LGHNA and YNFKEQ.

Note on this clone: Other DNA sequences in the sample encode the same CDR3. J is TRBJ2-3 and V is TRBV12-3 or TRBV12-4; TRBD1 agrees at 7 bases. This CDR3 contains 13 residues. V lost 3 bases and J lost 5; bases outside the gene matches: 2. Written as DNA, the CDR3 is TGTGCCAGCAGTTTGACAGGGTTAGATACGCAGTATTTT. Its translation is CASSLTGLDTQYF.